The rows below give T cell receptor beta chains drawn from one sample of a study of blood T cells in healthy people across ages. TCRdb re-called the 5' RACE reads with MiXCR, one entry per CDR3 protein. This sample has more than 1.4 million distinct CDR3 sequences, with roughly 45% found just once. Sequencing was done on a sample of blood. These receptors were taken from a woman aged 18-29 years in good health. The conserved cysteine and the conserved F or W are not part of the CDR3 here.

J gene | V gene | CDR3 length | CDR3 protein
TRBJ2-4 | TRBV15 | 14 | APSRDRDLAKNIQY
TRBJ1-2 | TRBV2 | 10 | ASREFDYGYT
. | TRBV3-1 | 13 | ASSRTRSSYNEQY
. | TRBV20-1 | 11 | SAPRVSYNEQY
TRBJ1-1 | TRBV3-1 | 11 | ASSLPGSSEAF
TRBJ2-3 | TRBV12-3/TRBV12-4 | 15 | ASSSGTSGVCGDVQY
TRBJ2-1 | TRBV20-1 | 11 | SATGTGRSEQF
TRBJ2-2 | TRBV7-2 | 15 | ASSLPGLAGLTGELF
TRBJ2-1 | TRBV29-1 | 11 | SVARGLNNEQF
TRBJ1-3 | TRBV6-5 | 10 | ASSKTGNTIY
TRBJ1-2 | TRBV2 | 11 | ASILLGVGGYT
TRBJ2-7 | TRBV6-1 | 9 | ASGDGYEQY
TRBJ2-5 | TRBV29-1 | 12 | SVAIINHGNEQY
TRBJ2-7 | TRBV9 | 13 | ASSVAAGWSYEQY
TRBJ1-2 | TRBV4-1 | 11 | ASSQVPPRGYT
TRBJ2-5 | TRBV6-5 | 13 | ASSYSLSGQETQY
TRBJ2-1 | TRBV6-4 | 13 | ASSDSTGAYNEQF
TRBJ2-3 | TRBV5-1 | 14 | ASTPRGQGASDTQY
TRBJ1-5 | TRBV12-3/TRBV12-4 | 11 | ASSFGPDQPQH
TRBJ2-7 | TRBV11-2 | 10 | ASSLDLGEQY
TRBJ2-7 | TRBV6-1 | 14 | ASSEALPLTGPEQY
TRBJ2-7 | TRBV3-1 | 13 | ASSRWTSGNDEQY
TRBJ2-7 | TRBV24-1 | 11 | AASDTLSGEQY
TRBJ1-2 | TRBV27 | 15 | ASSLLGKQEANYGYT
TRBJ1-2 | TRBV4-1 | 13 | ASSQDVQETYGYT
TRBJ2-1 | TRBV27 | 13 | ASGLIGSDYNEQF
. | TRBV12-3/TRBV12-4 | 13 | ASSPDTVNQETQF
TRBJ1-4 | TRBV5-6 | 12 | ASSLGSANEKLF
TRBJ2-1 | TRBV20-1 | 12 | SAAAEIWVREQF
TRBJ1-1 | TRBV24-1 | 10 | ATSPAEGTAF
TRBJ2-3 | TRBV10-3 | 11 | AIRRETQDTQY
TRBJ1-1 | TRBV27 | 12 | ASSPNSGYTEAF
TRBJ2-7 | TRBV20-1 | 13 | SASPRQGTTYEQY
TRBJ2-4 | TRBV18 | 15 | ASSPPGSSSGRWRQY
TRBJ1-6 | TRBV20-1 | 13 | SASTRDSYNSPLH
TRBJ2-7 | TRBV2 | 13 | ASSEDAAITYEQY
. | TRBV6-5 | 14 | ASSRPPGLAGSEQY
TRBJ2-3 | TRBV5-1 | 14 | ASSLAHRGSTDTQY
TRBJ2-3 | TRBV10-2 | 15 | ASSVDSGRPLEDTQY
TRBJ2-7 | TRBV9 | 12 | ASSKRDRNYEQY
TRBJ2-5 | TRBV6-6 | 12 | ASSYLGISETQY
TRBJ2-3 | TRBV5-1 | 10 | ASSFLTETQY
TRBJ2-5 | TRBV29-1 | 11 | SVHPRLTETQY
TRBJ1-5 | TRBV7-2 | 11 | ASSSRDSQPQH
TRBJ1-2 | TRBV12-3/TRBV12-4 | 12 | ASSLAGRFYGYT
TRBJ2-5 | TRBV25-1 | 13 | ASSENRVGGGEQY
TRBJ2-1 | TRBV7-9 | 12 | ASRDRGYYDEQF
TRBJ2-7 | TRBV6-1 | 14 | ASSVGQGQPSYEQY
TRBJ2-5 | TRBV9 | 14 | ASSVISGGSVETQY
TRBJ2-2 | TRBV7-6 | 13 | ASSLGGVDTGELF
TRBJ2-3 | TRBV28 | 14 | ASSSLRTESTDTQY
TRBJ2-3 | TRBV5-1 | 13 | ASSSLAGGLLTQY
TRBJ1-1 | TRBV12-3/TRBV12-4 | 11 | ASSSGQRGEAF
TRBJ1-4 | TRBV4-1 | 13 | ASSPSGTGEEKLF
TRBJ2-7 | TRBV5-1 | 12 | ASSNNAGTYEQY